A single sample gave rise to the 11 T cell receptor beta chains below, sequenced in a study of glioma-infiltrating T cells. Using RNA template, CDR3s of TCR alpha and beta were amplified with iRepertoire arm-PCR. In TCRdb, the multiplex PCR reads were re-called with MiXCR into one record per CDR3 protein. The sample shows roughly 100,000 distinct CDR3 sequences, approximately 39% of them seen only once. The sample consisted of glioma tissue, nonneoplastic brain tissue, or PBMCs (not recorded which). Receptors were obtained from a human donor with low-grade glioma or glioblastoma, undergoing nonglioma brain surgery, or in good health (not recorded which).

This clonotype was recorded at least ten times. The V call is TRBV15, the J call TRBJ2-7; D remains ambiguous. Trimming left V 0 bases short and J 3 bases short, with 6 bases between. The germline CDR1 and CDR2 sequences are LNHNV and YYDKDF (reference sequence). The CDR3 runs 13 residues. This chain's CDR3 is CATSRDHSYEQYF. The CDR3 coding sequence is TGTGCCACCAGCAGAGATCACAGCTACGAGCAGTACTTC.

This clonotype occurred many times. The V call is TRBV5-1, the J call TRBJ2-1; unclear D gene. CDR1 is SGHRS and CDR2 is YFSETQ in the germline V gene. V was trimmed by 0 bases and J by 7 bases, leaving 14 bases between them. CDR3 length: 15 amino acids. The CDR3 sequence: CASSLELGVRNEQFF. The DNA of the CDR3 is TGCGCCAGCAGCTTGGAGCTAGGTGTTAGGAATGAGCAGTTCTTC. Variable domain in full (rest from reference TRBV5-1 and TRBJ2-1): KAGVTQTPRYLIKTRGQQVTLSCSPISGHRSVSWYQQTPGQGLQFLFEYFSETQRNKGNFPGRFSGRQFSNSRSEMNVSTLELGDSALYLCASSLELGVRNEQFFGPGTRLTVL.

This clonotype has just a few counts. The chain couples TRBV5-4 to TRBJ2-5; perhaps D is TRBD1 or TRBD2 (6 bases each). From germline, CDR1 is SGHNT and CDR2 YYREEE (reference sequence). Trimming stripped 3 bases from V and 5 bases from J, with 20 bases between. The CDR3 covers 16 residues. CDR3 DNA sequence: TGTGCCAGCAGCTCGGGTGAACAGGGAAGCGGGGAGACCCAGTACTTC. It specifies CASSSGEQGSGETQYF.

In regard to this clonotype: An end of the junction differs from the germline gene, which may be a read error. The rearrangement links TRBV6-2 or TRBV6-3 to TRBJ2-3; TRBD2 matches 13 bases. Germline assignment: CDR1 MNHEY and CDR2 SVGEGT. There are 15 residues in the CDR3. The CDR3 bases are TGTGCCAGCAGTCTTGGACTAGCGGGGGCAGATACGCAGTATTTC. The encoded protein is CASSLGLAGADTQYF.

The chain employs TRBV20-1 and TRBJ2-5, with a tentative D call TRBD2 (7 bases). V was trimmed by 6 bases and J by 4 bases, leaving 9 bases between them. The CDR3 is 11 amino acids. Germline CDR1 reads DFQATT; CDR2 reads SNEGSKA (reference sequence). CDR3 in DNA: TGCAGTGCGGGGGGGCGAGAGACCCAGTACTTC. Protein: CSAGGRETQYF.

The chain has TRBV6-9 and TRBJ2-1, with TRBD1 as a possible D gene (6 bases). This CDR3 is 16 amino acids long. The germline CDR1 and CDR2 sequences are MNHGY and SVAAGI. Trimming cost V 4 bases and J 5 bases, with 18 bases left between them. The CDR3 reads CASSSNRVGANNEQFF. The CDR3 DNA reads TGTGCCAGCAGTTCCAACAGGGTAGGGGCTAACAATGAGCAGTTCTTC.

The chain is built from TRBV15 and TRBJ2-1; 8 nucleotides match TRBD1. Germline CDR1 LNHNV, CDR2 YYDKDF (reference sequence). This CDR3 has 15 residues. Trimming took 1 base from V and 9 from J; bases not matched to a gene: 8. Here the CDR3 reads CATSRGTGTGSEQFF. DNA of the CDR3: TGTGCCACCAGCAGAGGGACTGGGACAGGCAGTGAGCAGTTCTTC.

A remark on this clonotype: A read error may account for a junction end that differs from germline. The chain employs TRBV20-1 and TRBJ2-1, with D uncertain. The CDR3 covers 15 residues. In germline, CDR1 is DFQATT, CDR2 SNEGSKA (reference sequence). The CDR3 region is CNAPSAAGSYNVQFF. DNA of the CDR3: TGCAATGCCCCCTCCGCGGCCGGCTCCTACAATGTGCAGTTCTTC.

This clonotype has a count of ten or more. The rearrangement uses TRBV10-2 and TRBJ2-7; no reliable D call. V shed 3 bases and J shed 0 bases, with 24 bases lying between them. Germline CDR1 is WSHSY and CDR2 is SAAADI. The CDR3 extends over 19 amino acids. The CDR3 loop reads CASSDQSRSGATLSYEQYF. CDR3 DNA sequence: TGCGCCAGCAGTGACCAGAGTCGATCAGGTGCAACCCTCTCCTACGAGCAGTACTTC.

Many counts were recorded for this clonotype. The CDR3: CASSQTGRTNTEAFF. CDR3 bases: TGTGCCAGCAGCCAAACGGGACGAACGAACACTGAAGCTTTCTTT. The chain employs TRBV6-2 or TRBV6-3 and TRBJ1-1; weak D call: TRBD1 (5 bases). Trimming shortened V by 6 bases and J by 1 base, and 15 bases separated the two germline ends. The length of the CDR3 is 15 residues. Germline values: CDR1 MNHEY, CDR2 SVGEGT.

This chain connects TRBV20-1 to TRBJ1-1; possibly TRBD1 for D (5 bases). The CDR3 spans 15 residues. Germline loops: CDR1 DFQATT, CDR2 SNEGSKA (reference sequence). Trimming removed 2 bases at V and 7 bases at J, with 20 bases between. CDR3 amino acids: CSARPRRSKQGEAFF. CDR3 sequence (DNA): TGCAGTGCTAGACCACGCCGTAGTAAGCAGGGTGAAGCTTTCTTT.